Shown below are 11 T cell receptor beta chains from a single sample sequenced in a study of cytomegalovirus exposure and HLA in healthy donors. Method: immunoSEQ multiplex PCR; TCRdb's copy keeps in-frame clones and lacks some. The sample comprises around 250,000 clones, about nine tenths of which are singletons, and around 3.1% rests with the top ten. Sequences were obtained from PBMCs. Source of these receptors: a woman under 40 in good health and CMV-seronegative.

This chain uses TRBV28 with TRBJ1-1; no reliable D call. The CDR3 covers 14 residues. CDR1 and CDR2 (germline): MDHEN, SYDVKM. Trimming removed 2 bases at V and 5 bases at J, with 12 bases between. The CDR3 DNA reads as TGTGCCAGCAGTTTAGTGGGCGGGCGGACTGAAGCTTTCTTT. Its translation: CASSLVGGRTEAFF.

This clone occurred a few times. The rearrangement uses TRBV5-4 and TRBJ2-7; TRBD2 matches at 9 bases. With 0 bases clipped from V and 13 bases from J, the junction kept 5 bases outside the gene matches. The CDR3 sequence is 12 residues long. Germline V CDR1 and CDR2: SGHNT, YYREEE (reference sequence). The CDR3 DNA reads TGTGCCAGCAGCTTGGGATCTAGCGGGGTATACTTC. Its translation: CASSLGSSGVYF.

The chain couples TRBV7-7 to TRBJ2-1, with D perhaps TRBD1 or TRBD2 (5 bases each). CDR1 is SSHAT and CDR2 is FNYEAQ in the germline V gene (reference sequence). V gave up 0 bases and J gave up 2 bases, with 11 bases separating them. This CDR3 is 16 amino acids long. As DNA, the CDR3 is TGTGCCAGCAGCTTAGCGGGACCGGGAACCTACAATGAGCAGTTCTTC. Its protein product is CASSLAGPGTYNEQFF.

The V gene is TRBV23-1, the J gene TRBJ2-1; D is unresolved. TRBV23-1 is labeled an ORF, and its function is uncertain. The CDR3 runs 12 residues. With 2 bases removed from V and 5 bases from J, the gap between germline ends came to 4 bases. CDR3 region: CASSQPNNEQFF. As DNA, the CDR3 is TGCGCCAGCAGTCAACCAAACAATGAGCAGTTCTTC.

This sequence joins TRBV28 and TRBJ2-1; D is perhaps TRBD2 (6 bases). V was clipped by 3 bases and J by 0 bases, with 15 bases between them. Germline CDR1 MDHEN, CDR2 SYDVKM. This CDR3 has 17 residues. Here the CDR3 DNA reads TGTGCCAGCAGTTTGGCGGGACTCAAAAGCTCCTACAATGAGCAGTTCTTC. Translated, it gives CASSLAGLKSSYNEQFF.

The chain has TRBV7-8 and TRBJ2-5; D is possibly TRBD1 (5 bases). Germline CDR1 and CDR2: SGHVS and FQNEAQ. With 1 base removed from V and 5 bases from J, the gap between germline ends came to 20 bases. CDR3 length: 17 residues. In DNA, the CDR3 is TGTGCCAGCAGCTTAGATTCCAGGGCACCTCTCGTCGAGACCCAGTACTTC. It specifies CASSLDSRAPLVETQYF.

The V gene is TRBV2, the J gene TRBJ1-1; D is unclear. Trimming shortened V by 7 bases and J by 1 base, and 19 bases separated the two germline ends. The germline V gene encodes CDR1 SNHLY and CDR2 FYNNEI. The CDR3 totals 16 residues. CDR3: CASTPTRRQKNTEAFF. The CDR3 coding sequence is TGTGCCAGCACCCCCACCCGTAGACAAAAGAACACTGAAGCTTTCTTT. The complete variable domain, with remaining parts taken from reference TRBV2 and TRBJ1-1, reads EPEVTQTPSHQVTQMGQEVILRCVPISNHLYFYWYRQILGQKVEFLVSFYNNEISEKSEIFDDQFSVERPDGSNFTLKIRSTKLEDSAMYFCASTPTRRQKNTEAFFGQGTRLTVV.

The chain couples TRBV9 to TRBJ2-1; 7 bases are shared with TRBD2. Germline V CDR1 and CDR2: SGDLS, YYNGEE. This CDR3 comprises 19 residues. After removal of 0 bases from V and 5 bases from J, the junction contained 17 bases not matched to a gene. CDR3 sequence: CASSVDPLLWEGRNNEQFF. Written as DNA, the CDR3 is TGTGCCAGCAGCGTAGATCCCCTTTTATGGGAGGGCCGGAACAATGAGCAGTTCTTC.

This rearrangement joins TRBV7-2 to TRBJ2-5; D gene uncertain. V was shortened by 0 bases and J by 6 bases, with 2 bases between the two germline ends. CDR3 length equals 11 residues. Per germline, CDR1 SGHTA and CDR2 FQGNSA. This CDR3 is CASSLAQTQYF. The CDR3 nucleotides are TGTGCCAGCAGCTTAGCCCAGACCCAGTACTTC.

This clone occurred once. The gene calls are TRBV9 and TRBJ1-1; D is ambiguous. The V end lost 0 bases, the J end lost 0 bases, and 12 bases lay between the germline ends. The CDR3 consists of 16 residues. CDR1 and CDR2 from the germline V gene are SGDLS and YYNGEE. Written as DNA, the CDR3 is TGTGCCAGCAGCGTAGATCGGAGTCTCATGAACACTGAAGCTTTCTTT. Its protein is CASSVDRSLMNTEAFF.

This clone was counted once. The chain couples TRBV5-6 to TRBJ2-1, with a possible D match to TRBD1 (5 bases). V was pared by 0 bases and J by 8 bases, with 9 bases between. This CDR3 comprises 13 residues. The germline V gene encodes CDR1 SGHDT and CDR2 YYEEEE. The CDR3: CASSLVRGHEQFF. The CDR3 nucleotides are TGTGCCAGCAGCTTGGTTAGGGGCCATGAGCAGTTCTTC.